This TCR beta chain originates from a study of T cell changes during pregnancy in multiple sclerosis. The data were produced by immunoSEQ multiplex PCR, yet TCRdb's version contains in-frame clones alone and is incomplete. The sample consists of 37,000 or so clones, just over 85% of them appearing once. Deletions cut 1 base from V and 7 bases from J, with 14 bases between. Germline V gene lookup returns CDR1 WNHNN and CDR2 SYGVQD (reference sequence). The CDR3 is made up of 15 amino acids. This sequence originates from a female donor with multiple sclerosis, enrolled in a pregnancy study. The rearrangement links TRBV10-1 to TRBJ2-1; D is possibly TRBD2 (5 bases). The sample in question was CD4+ T cells from peripheral blood mononuclear cells, obtained before pregnancy. The CDR3 is CASSEYSRSGNEQFF. Written as DNA, the CDR3 is TGCGCCAGCAGTGAGTATAGCCGTTCGGGAAATGAGCAGTTCTTC.